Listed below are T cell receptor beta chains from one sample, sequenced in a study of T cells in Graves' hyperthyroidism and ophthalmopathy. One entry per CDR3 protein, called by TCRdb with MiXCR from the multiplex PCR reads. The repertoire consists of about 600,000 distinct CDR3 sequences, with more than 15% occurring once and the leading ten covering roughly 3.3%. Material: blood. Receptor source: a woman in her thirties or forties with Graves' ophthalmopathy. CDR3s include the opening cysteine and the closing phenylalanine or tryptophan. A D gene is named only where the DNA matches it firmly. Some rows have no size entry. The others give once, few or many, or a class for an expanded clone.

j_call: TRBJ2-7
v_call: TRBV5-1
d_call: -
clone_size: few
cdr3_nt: TGCGCCAGCAGCTTGGGTGACAGCCTTATCTACGAGCAGTACTTC
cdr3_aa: CASSLGDSLIYEQYF

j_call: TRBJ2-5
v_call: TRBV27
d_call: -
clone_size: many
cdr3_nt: TGTGCCAGCAGTTTATTTGCGGCAGGGATGGAGACCCAGTACTTC
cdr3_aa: CASSLFAAGMETQYF

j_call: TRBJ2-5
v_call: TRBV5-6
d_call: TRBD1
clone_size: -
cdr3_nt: TGTGCCAGCAGCCTGACCCGGGACAGGCCTTGGTCGGCCCAGTACTTC
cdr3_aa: CASSLTRDRPWSAQYF

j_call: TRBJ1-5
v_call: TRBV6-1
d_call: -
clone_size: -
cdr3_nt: TGTGCCAGCAGTGATAGTCTACAGCGACACAATCAGCCCCAGCATTTT
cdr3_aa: CASSDSLQRHNQPQHF

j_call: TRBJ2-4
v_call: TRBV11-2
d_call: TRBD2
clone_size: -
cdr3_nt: TGTGCCAGCAGCTTAGTCTATAGCGGGAGCAAAAACATTCAGTACTTC
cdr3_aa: CASSLVYSGSKNIQYF

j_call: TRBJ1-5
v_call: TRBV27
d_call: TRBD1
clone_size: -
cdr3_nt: TGTGCCAGCAGTTTCTCCGGGACAGGGGCTTTCAATCAGCCCCAGCATTTT
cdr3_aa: CASSFSGTGAFNQPQHF

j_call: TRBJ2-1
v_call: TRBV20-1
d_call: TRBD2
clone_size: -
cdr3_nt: TGCAGTGCTAGAGAGACAGCGGGGGGGTTCAATGAGCAGTTCTTC
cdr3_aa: CSARETAGGFNEQFF

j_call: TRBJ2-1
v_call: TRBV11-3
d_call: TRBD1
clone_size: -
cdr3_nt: TGTGCCAGCAGCTCGGGACAGGTCTCCTACAATGAGCAGTTCTTC
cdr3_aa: CASSSGQVSYNEQFF

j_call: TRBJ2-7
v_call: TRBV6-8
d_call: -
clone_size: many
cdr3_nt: TGTGCCAGCAGTTACTCGACGGACTTGAGACCCCTGCAGTACTTC
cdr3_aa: CASSYSTDLRPLQYF

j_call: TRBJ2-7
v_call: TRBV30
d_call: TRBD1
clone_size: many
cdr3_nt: TGTGCCTGGATTTCCCGGGACAGGGGCTACGAGCAGTACTTC
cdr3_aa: CAWISRDRGYEQYF

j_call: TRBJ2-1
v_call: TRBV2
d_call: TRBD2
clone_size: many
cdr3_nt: TGTGCCAGCAGTGGAACCGCTAGCGGGAGGTCAGGGGAGCAGTTCTTC
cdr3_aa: CASSGTASGRSGEQFF

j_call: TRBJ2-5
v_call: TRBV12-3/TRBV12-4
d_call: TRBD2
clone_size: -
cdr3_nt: TGTGCCAGCAGAGGACTAGCGGGAGTCTCCGAGACCCAGTACTTC
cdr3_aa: CASRGLAGVSETQYF

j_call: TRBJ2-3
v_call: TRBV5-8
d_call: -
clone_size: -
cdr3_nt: TGTGCCAGCAGCATCTGGACAGCTAAAGATACGCAGTATTTT
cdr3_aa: CASSIWTAKDTQYF

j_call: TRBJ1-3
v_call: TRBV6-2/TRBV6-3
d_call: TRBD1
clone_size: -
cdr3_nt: TGTGCCAGCAGCTCCGGGCAGGGGACAGACACCATATATTTT
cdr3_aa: CASSSGQGTDTIYF

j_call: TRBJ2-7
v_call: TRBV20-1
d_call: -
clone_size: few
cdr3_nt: TGCAGTGCTATCTTGTCCTACGAGCAGTACTTC
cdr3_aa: CSAILSYEQYF

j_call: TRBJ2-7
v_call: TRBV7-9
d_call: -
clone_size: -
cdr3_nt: TGTGCCAGCAGCCCCGGGGCGGGACAGAGGGAGCAGTACTTC
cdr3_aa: CASSPGAGQREQYF

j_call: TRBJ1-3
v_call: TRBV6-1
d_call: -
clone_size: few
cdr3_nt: TGTGCCAGCAGGGGCCCCCCAGGAAACACCATATATTTT
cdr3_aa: CASRGPPGNTIYF

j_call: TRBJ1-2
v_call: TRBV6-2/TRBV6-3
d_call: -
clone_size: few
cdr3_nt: TGTGCCAGCAGCTCGAGCCCTTATAACTATGGCTACACCTTC
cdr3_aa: CASSSSPYNYGYTF

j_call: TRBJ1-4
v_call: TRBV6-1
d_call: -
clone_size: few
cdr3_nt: TGTGCCAGCAGTTCGAACCTCGACGTGTCAAAACTGTTTTTT
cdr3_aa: CASSSNLDVSKLFF

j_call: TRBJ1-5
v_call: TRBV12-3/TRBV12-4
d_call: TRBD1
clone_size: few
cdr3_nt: TGTGCCAGCAGTATCCGACAGGGCTGGGAGCCCCAGCATTTT
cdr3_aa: CASSIRQGWEPQHF

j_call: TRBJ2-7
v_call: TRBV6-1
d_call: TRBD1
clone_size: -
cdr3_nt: TGTGCCAGCAGTGAGGTGACAGGGACCCCGTACGAGCAGTACTTC
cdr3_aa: CASSEVTGTPYEQYF

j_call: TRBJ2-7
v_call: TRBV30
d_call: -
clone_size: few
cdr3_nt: TGTGCCTACGCACGATTAGCGCTTAACTCCTACGAGCAGTACTTC
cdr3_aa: CAYARLALNSYEQYF

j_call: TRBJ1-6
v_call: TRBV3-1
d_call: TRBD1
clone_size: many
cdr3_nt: TGTGCCAGCAGCTCCGGGACAGGGGAAGATTCACCCCTCCACTTT
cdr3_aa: CASSSGTGEDSPLHF

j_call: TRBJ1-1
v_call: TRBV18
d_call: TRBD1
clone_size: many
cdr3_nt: TGTGCCAGCTCACGGCTAGGACAGGGAACCAACACTGAAGCTTTCTTT
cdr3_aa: CASSRLGQGTNTEAFF

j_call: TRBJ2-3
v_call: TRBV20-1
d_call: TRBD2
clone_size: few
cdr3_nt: TGCAGTGCTCGCAAGCGGGGAAGCACAGATACGCAGTATTTT
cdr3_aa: CSARKRGSTDTQYF

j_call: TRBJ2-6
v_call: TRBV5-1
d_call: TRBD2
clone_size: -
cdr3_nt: TGCGCCAGCAGCCCTTGGACTAGCGGGGGGCGGAGCTCTGGGGCCAACGTCCTGACTTTC
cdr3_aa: CASSPWTSGGRSSGANVLTF

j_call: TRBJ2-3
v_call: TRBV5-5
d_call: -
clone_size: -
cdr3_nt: TGTGCCAGCAGCCAAGACTATTATACGCAGTATTTT
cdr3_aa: CASSQDYYTQYF

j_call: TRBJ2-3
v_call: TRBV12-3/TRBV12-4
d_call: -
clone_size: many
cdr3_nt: TGTGCCAGCAGGCAGGACTCGACTAGAGATACGCAGTATTTT
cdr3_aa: CASRQDSTRDTQYF

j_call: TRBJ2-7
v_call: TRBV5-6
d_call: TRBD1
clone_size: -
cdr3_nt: TGTGCCAGCAGCCCACTGACAGGGGGTTTTCACTTC
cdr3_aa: CASSPLTGGFHF

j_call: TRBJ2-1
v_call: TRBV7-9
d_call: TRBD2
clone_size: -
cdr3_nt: TGTGCCAGCAGCTTAGGAGGGAGGGCCCCTTGGGGCAATGAGCAGTTCTTC
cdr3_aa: CASSLGGRAPWGNEQFF

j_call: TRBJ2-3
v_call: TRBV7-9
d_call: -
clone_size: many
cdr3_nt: TGTGCCAGCTTGACCGGGACCGGAGGGGATACGCAGTATTTT
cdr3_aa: CASLTGTGGDTQYF

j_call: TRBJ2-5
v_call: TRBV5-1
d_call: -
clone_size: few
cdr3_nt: TGCGCCAGCAGCTTGGAGGGGGGAGTCGAGACCCAGTACTTC
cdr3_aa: CASSLEGGVETQYF

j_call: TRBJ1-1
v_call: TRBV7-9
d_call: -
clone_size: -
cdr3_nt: TGTGCCAGCGAGGACAGCACAAACACTGAAGCTTTCTTT
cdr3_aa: CASEDSTNTEAFF

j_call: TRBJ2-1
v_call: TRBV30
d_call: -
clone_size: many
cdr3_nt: TGTGCCTGGAGTTCCGCCTTCCAGGGGGAGCAGTTCTTC
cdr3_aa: CAWSSAFQGEQFF

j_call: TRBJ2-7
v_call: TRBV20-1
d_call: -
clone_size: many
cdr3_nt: TGCAGTGCTAGACCTCGGGCAGGCTACGAGCAGTACTTC
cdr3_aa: CSARPRAGYEQYF

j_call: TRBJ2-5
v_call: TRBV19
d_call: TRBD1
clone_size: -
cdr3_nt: TGTGCCAGTAGTATCACTCACTATGGACAGGGACAAGAGACCCAGTACTTC
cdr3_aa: CASSITHYGQGQETQYF